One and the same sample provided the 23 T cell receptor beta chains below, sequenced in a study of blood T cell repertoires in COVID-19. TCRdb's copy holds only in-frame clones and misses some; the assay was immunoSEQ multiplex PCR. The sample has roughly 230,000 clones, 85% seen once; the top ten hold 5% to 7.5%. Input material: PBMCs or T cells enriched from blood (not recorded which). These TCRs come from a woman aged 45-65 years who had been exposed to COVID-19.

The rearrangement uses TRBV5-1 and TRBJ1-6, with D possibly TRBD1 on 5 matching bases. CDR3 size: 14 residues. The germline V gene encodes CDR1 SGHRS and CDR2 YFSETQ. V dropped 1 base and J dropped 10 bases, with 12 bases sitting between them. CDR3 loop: CASSLFTGPSPLHF. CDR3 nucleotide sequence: TGCGCCAGCAGCTTGTTCACAGGTCCATCACCCCTCCACTTT.

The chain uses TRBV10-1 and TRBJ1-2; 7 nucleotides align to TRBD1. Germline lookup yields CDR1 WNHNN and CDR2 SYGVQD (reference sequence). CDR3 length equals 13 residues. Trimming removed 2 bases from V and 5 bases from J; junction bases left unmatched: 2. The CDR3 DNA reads TGCGCCAGCAGTGAGGACAGGGTGTATGGCTACACCTTC. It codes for CASSEDRVYGYTF.

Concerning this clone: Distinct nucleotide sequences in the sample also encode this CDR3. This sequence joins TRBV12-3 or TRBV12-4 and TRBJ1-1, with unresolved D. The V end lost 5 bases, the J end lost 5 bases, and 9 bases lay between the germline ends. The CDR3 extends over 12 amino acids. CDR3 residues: CASSRGGTEAFF. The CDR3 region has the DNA TGTGCCAGCAGTCGAGGAGGGACTGAAGCTTTCTTT.

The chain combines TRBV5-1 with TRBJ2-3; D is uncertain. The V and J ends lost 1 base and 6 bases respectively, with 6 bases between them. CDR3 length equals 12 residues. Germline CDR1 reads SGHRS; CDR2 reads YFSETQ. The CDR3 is CASSLNRDTQYF. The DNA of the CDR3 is TGCGCCAGCAGCTTGAACCGGGATACGCAGTATTTT.

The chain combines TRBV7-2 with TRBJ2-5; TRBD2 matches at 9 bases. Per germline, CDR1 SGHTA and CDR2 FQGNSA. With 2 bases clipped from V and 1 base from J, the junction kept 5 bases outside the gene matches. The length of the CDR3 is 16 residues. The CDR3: CASSLSGGTGQETQYF. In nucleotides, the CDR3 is TGTGCCAGCAGCTTAAGCGGGGGGACGGGCCAAGAGACCCAGTACTTC.

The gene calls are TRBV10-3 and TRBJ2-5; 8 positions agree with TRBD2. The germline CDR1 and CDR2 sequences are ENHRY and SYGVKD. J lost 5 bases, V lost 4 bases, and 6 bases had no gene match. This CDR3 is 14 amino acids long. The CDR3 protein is CAISAGLGSETQYF. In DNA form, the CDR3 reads TGTGCCATCAGTGCGGGACTAGGGTCTGAGACCCAGTACTTC.

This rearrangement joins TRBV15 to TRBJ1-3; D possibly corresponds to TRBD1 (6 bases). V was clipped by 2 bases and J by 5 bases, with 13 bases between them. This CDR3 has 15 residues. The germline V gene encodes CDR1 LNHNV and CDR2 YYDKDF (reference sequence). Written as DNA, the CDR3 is TGTGCCACCAGCAGACCCTCAGGGGCGAGAAACACCATATATTTT. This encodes CATSRPSGARNTIYF.

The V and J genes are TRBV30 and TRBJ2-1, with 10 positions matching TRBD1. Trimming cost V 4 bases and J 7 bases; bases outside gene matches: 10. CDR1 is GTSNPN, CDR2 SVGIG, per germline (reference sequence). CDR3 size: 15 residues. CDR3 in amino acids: CAWIGQGDLRNEQFF. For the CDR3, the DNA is TGTGCCTGGATAGGACAGGGGGACCTCAGGAATGAGCAGTTCTTC.

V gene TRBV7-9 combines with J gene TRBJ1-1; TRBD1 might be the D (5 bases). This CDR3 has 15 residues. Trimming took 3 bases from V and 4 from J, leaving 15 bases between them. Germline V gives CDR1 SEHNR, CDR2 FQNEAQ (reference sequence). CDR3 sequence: CASSFLEGVGTEAFF. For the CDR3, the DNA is TGTGCCAGCAGCTTCCTAGAAGGGGTAGGCACTGAAGCTTTCTTT. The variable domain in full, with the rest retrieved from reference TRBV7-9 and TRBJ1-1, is DTGVSQNPRHKITKRGQNVTFRCDPISEHNRLYWYRQTLGQGPEFLTYFQNEAQLEKSRLLSDRFSAERPKGSFSTLEIQRTEQGDSAMYLCASSFLEGVGTEAFFGQGTRLTVV.

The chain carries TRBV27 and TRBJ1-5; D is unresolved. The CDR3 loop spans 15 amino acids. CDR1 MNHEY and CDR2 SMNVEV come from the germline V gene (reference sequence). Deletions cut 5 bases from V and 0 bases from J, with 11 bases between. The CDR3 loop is CASSLSQASNQPQHF. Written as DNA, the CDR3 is TGTGCCAGCAGTCTCTCCCAGGCTAGCAATCAGCCCCAGCATTTT.

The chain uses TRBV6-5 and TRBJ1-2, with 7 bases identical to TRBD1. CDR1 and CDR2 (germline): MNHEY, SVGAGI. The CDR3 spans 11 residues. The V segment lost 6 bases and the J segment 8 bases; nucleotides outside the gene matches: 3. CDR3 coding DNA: TGTGCCAGCAGACAGGGGTTCGGCTACACCTTC. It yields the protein CASRQGFGYTF.

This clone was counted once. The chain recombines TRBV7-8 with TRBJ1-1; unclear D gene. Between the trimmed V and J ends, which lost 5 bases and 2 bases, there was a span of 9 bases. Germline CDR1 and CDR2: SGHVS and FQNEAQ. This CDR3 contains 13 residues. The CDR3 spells CASSHRPNTEAFF. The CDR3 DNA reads TGTGCCAGCAGCCACAGACCCAACACTGAAGCTTTCTTT.

The CDR3 DNA follows: TGTGCCAGTAGTATAGGAGGCCCCCGCACAGATACGCAGTATTTT. Translation: CASSIGGPRTDTQYF. The chain couples TRBV19 to TRBJ2-3; D unclear. This CDR3 contains 15 residues. V dropped 1 base and J dropped 1 base, with 9 bases sitting between them. The germline V gene encodes CDR1 LNHDA and CDR2 SQIVND (reference sequence).

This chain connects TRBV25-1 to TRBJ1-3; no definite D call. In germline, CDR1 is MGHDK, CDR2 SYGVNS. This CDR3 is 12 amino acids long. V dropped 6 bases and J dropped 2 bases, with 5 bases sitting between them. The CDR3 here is CASSQAGNTIYF. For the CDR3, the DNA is TGTGCCAGCAGCCAGGCTGGAAACACCATATATTTT. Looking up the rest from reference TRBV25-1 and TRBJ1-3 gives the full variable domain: EADIYQTPRYLVIGTGKKITLECSQTMGHDKMYWYQQDPGMELHLIHYSYGVNSTEKGDLSSESTVSRIRTEHFPLTLESARPSHTSQYLCASSQAGNTIYFGEGSWLTVV.

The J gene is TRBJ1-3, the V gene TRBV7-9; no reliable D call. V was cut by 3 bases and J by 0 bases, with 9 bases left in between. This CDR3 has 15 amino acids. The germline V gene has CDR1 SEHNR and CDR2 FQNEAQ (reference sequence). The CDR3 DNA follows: TGTGCCAGCAGCTTGAATACGAGCTCTGGAAACACCATATATTTT. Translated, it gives CASSLNTSSGNTIYF. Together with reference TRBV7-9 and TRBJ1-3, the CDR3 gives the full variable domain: DTGVSQNPRHKITKRGQNVTFRCDPISEHNRLYWYRQTLGQGPEFLTYFQNEAQLEKSRLLSDRFSAERPKGSFSTLEIQRTEQGDSAMYLCASSLNTSSGNTIYFGEGSWLTVV.

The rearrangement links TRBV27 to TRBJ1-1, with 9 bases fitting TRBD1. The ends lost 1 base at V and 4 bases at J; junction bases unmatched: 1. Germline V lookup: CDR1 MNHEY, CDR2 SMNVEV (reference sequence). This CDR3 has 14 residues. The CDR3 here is CASSLYRGRTEAFF. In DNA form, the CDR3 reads TGTGCCAGCAGTTTATACAGGGGGCGCACTGAAGCTTTCTTT.

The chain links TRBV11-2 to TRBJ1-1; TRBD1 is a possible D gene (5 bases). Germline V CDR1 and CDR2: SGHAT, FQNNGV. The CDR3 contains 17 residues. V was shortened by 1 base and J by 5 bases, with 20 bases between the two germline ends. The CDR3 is CASSLAGREGRVTEAFF. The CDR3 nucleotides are TGTGCCAGCAGCTTAGCGGGCAGGGAAGGTCGAGTGACTGAAGCTTTCTTT.

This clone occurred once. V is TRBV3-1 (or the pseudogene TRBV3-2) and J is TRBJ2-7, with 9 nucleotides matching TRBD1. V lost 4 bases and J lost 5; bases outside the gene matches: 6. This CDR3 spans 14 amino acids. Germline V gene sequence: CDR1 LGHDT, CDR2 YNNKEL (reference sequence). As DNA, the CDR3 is TGTGCCAGCAGCCGATACCGGGACAGGGACGAGCAGTACTTC. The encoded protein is CASSRYRDRDEQYF.

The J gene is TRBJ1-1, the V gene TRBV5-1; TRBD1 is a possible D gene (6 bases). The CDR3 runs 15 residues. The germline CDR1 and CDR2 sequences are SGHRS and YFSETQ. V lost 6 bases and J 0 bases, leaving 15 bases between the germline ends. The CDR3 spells CASTEWGGLNTEAFF. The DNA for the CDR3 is TGCGCCAGCACTGAATGGGGGGGCCTGAACACTGAAGCTTTCTTT.

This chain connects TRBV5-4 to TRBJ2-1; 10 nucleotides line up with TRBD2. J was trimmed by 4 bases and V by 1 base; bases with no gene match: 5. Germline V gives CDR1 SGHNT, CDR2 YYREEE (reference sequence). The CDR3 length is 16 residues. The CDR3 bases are TGTGCCAGCAGCTTGAGCGGGGGGGCCCCTTACAATGAGCAGTTCTTC. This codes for CASSLSGGAPYNEQFF.

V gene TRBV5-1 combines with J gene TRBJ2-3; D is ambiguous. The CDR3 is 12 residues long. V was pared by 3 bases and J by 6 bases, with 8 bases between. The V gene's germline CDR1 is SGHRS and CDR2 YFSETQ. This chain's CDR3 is CASSSNLDTQYF. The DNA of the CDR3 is TGCGCCAGCAGCTCTAACTTGGATACGCAGTATTTT.

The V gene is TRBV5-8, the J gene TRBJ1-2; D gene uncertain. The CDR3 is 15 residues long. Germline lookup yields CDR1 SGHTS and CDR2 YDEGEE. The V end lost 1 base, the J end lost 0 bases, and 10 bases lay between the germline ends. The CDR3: CASSLLGGANYGYTF. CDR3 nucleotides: TGTGCCAGCAGCTTGTTAGGAGGCGCTAACTATGGCTACACCTTC. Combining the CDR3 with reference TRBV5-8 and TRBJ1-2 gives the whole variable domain EAGVTQSPTHLIKTRGQQATLRCSPISGHTSVYWYQQALGLGLQFLLWYDEGEERNRGNFPPRFSGRQFPNYSSELNVNALELEDSALYLCASSLLGGANYGYTFGSGTRLTVV.

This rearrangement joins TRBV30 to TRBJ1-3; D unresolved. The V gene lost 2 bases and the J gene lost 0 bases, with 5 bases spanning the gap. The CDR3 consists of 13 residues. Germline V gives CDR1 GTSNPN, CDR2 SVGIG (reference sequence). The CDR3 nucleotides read TGTGCCTGGAGTCGGGACTCTGGAAACACCATATATTTT. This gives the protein CAWSRDSGNTIYF.